This TCR beta chain was profiled in a study of T cell responses to AZD1222 COVID-19 vaccine. Study-wide results and limits: The peak T cell response came first, and repertoires were sampled only after it. Clonal diversity was possibly underestimated; the donors were predominantly white British and more often female.

This CDR3 is 13 amino acids long. Between the trimmed V and J ends, which lost 5 bases and 2 bases, there was a span of 9 bases. Assay used: immunoSEQ multiplex PCR; TCRdb lists only in-frame clones, some missing. The sample has approximately 150,000 clones, roughly 93% seen once. On this clone itself: Its antigen is as yet unknown.

The genes are TRBV12-3 or TRBV12-4 and TRBJ1-2, with D uncertain. The clonotype was recovered from an adult in good health. The material sequenced was peripheral blood, taken on day 0 of MenACWY control vaccination. CDR3 sequence: CASSQQENYGYTF. The CDR3 DNA follows: TGTGCCAGCAGTCAGCAGGAGAACTATGGCTACACCTTC.